These T cell receptor beta chains were read from a single sample in a study of blood T cell repertoires in COVID-19. Using immunoSEQ multiplex PCR, the repertoire was profiled, and TCRdb retains in-frame clones only, with some absent. There are 150,000 or so clones in the sample; about 85% occur only once, and under 3% lies in the top ten. Sequenced sample: peripheral blood. The receptor set was obtained from a woman between 40 and 55 years old with active or convalescent COVID-19. The conserved cysteine and the conserved F or W are not part of the CDR3 here. Fields, in order: clone size, V gene, J gene, D gene, CDR3 protein. The D gene is left open where the match is weak. A row's size may be missing; if present it is once, few, many or a size class.

>-|TRBV28|TRBJ1-1|-
ASNMNTEAF
>-|TRBV9|TRBJ1-1|-
ASSAPRGGDAF
>-|TRBV3-1/TRBV3-2|TRBJ2-3|-
ASSQTRNTDTQY
>-|TRBV6-1|TRBJ2-7|TRBD2
ASSEVASGYYEQY
>once|TRBV6-6|TRBJ1-5|TRBD1
ASSYSTGPNQPQH
>once|TRBV7-9|TRBJ1-1|-
ASSLRELNTEAF
>-|TRBV24-1|TRBJ1-2|-
ATSDPREYGYT
>-|TRBV4-1|TRBJ1-2|TRBD1
ASSHPTRTGDGYT
>-|TRBV28|TRBJ1-1|-
ASSLPGRNTEAF
>few|TRBV9|TRBJ1-3|-
ASSPAPRSGNTIY
>-|TRBV6-6|TRBJ2-5|TRBD2
ASSSGGLETQY
>few|TRBV28|TRBJ1-4|TRBD1
ASSLTGAKLF
>-|TRBV7-2|TRBJ1-2|-
ASGGSGYT
>few|TRBV6-1|TRBJ1-2|-
ASSEVAGNYGYT
>-|TRBV6-5|TRBJ1-3|TRBD1
ASKQGQGGNTIY
>-|TRBV18|TRBJ2-3|TRBD2
ASSTRLAGFTDTQY